This entry is about one T cell receptor beta chain. These data come from a study of identical twins. This CDR3 spans 15 amino acids. Germline V CDR1 and CDR2: SNHLY, FYNNEI. After removal of 8 bases from V and 2 bases from J, the junction contained 6 bases not matched to a gene. TCRdb reprocessed the 5' RACE reads via MiXCR and lists one record per CDR3 protein. This sample carries hundreds of thousands of distinct CDR3 sequences, around 24% of them seen once, and the ten largest clones take 2.5% to 3.5%. This same sample was also part of a study on T cells expressing NK-cell markers.

The TCR was taken from a woman under 30 in good health. This chain links TRBV2 with TRBJ2-5, with 12 bases fitting TRBD2. Sequencing used CD4+ T cells sorted from blood. The CDR3 DNA is TGTGCCAGCGGAAGGACTAGCGGGGCGCAAGAGACCCAGTACTTC. Its protein product is CASGRTSGAQETQYF.